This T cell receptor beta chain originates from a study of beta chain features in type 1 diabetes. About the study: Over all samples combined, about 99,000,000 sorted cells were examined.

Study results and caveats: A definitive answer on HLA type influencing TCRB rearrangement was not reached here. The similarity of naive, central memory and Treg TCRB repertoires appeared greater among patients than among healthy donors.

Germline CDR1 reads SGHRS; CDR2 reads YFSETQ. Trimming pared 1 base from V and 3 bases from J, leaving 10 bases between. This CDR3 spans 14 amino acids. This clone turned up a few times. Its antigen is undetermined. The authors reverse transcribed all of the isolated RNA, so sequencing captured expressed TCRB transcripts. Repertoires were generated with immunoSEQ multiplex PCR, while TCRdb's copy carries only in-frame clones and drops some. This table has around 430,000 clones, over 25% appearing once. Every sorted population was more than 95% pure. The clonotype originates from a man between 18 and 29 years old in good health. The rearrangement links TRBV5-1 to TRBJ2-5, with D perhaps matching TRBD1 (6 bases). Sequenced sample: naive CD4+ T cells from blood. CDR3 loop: CASSLRQAEETQYF. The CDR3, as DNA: TGCGCCAGCAGCTTGCGACAGGCCGAAGAGACCCAGTACTTC.